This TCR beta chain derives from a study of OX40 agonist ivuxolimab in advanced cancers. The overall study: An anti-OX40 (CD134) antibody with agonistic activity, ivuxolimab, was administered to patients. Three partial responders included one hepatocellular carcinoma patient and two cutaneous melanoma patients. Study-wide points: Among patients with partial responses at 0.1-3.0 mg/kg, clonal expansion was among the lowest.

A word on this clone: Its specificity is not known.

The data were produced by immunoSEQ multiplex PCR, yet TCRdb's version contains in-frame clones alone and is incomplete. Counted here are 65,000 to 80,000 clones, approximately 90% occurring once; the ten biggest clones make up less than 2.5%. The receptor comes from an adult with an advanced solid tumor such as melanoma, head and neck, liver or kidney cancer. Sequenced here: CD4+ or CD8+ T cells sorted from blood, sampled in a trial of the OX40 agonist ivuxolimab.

DNA for the CDR3: TGTGCCAGTAACCGCCCCCAGGGTCTGTTGGACACCGGGGAGCTGTTTTTT. This sequence encodes CASNRPQGLLDTGELFF. This chain connects TRBV19 to TRBJ2-2, with D possibly matching TRBD1 (5 bases). Between the trimmed V and J ends, which lost 7 bases and 3 bases, there was a span of 21 bases. The length of the CDR3 is 17 residues. CDR1 LNHDA and CDR2 SQIVND come from the germline V gene (reference sequence). Full variable domain (rest looked up from reference TRBV19 and TRBJ2-2): DGGITQSPKYLFRKEGQNVTLSCEQNLNHDAMYWYRQDPGQGLRLIYYSQIVNDFQKGDIAEGYSVSREKKESFPLTVTSAQKNPTAFYLCASNRPQGLLDTGELFFGEGSRLTVL.